Described below is a single TCR beta chain sequence and its context. What it binds is unknown. PCR used 60 Vbeta primers and 13 Jbeta primers. Profiled with immunoSEQ multiplex PCR; TCRdb holds only in-frame clones, not every one. The sample holds approximately 170,000 clones; 74% are singletons and the top ten take about 3%. The data belong to a study of cytomegalovirus exposure and HLA in healthy donors. In the study overall: In an early release, HLA-typed donors contributed roughly 85 million unique TCR sequences.

Looked up from germline, CDR1 is MNHEY and CDR2 is SMNVEV (reference sequence). This CDR3 is built from 18 residues. V trimming: 4 bases; J trimming: 0 bases; junction bases outside the gene matches: 11. Study results and caveats: For presence/absence analyses, sequencing depth was assumed to be roughly uniform across donors.

The TCR sequence derives from a woman aged 25 to 39 in good health and CMV-seropositive. The specimen was PBMCs. The rearrangement joins TRBV27 to TRBJ2-7, with 11 nucleotides matching TRBD2. Here the CDR3 DNA reads TGTGCCAGCAGTTCCTTACCTTTGACTAGCGGGACCTCCTACGAGCAGTACTTC. Translating gives CASSSLPLTSGTSYEQYF.